One T cell receptor (beta chain) is described in this entry. It is likely a read error, because the conserved phenylalanine at the end of the CDR3 is missing. Arm-PCR of CDR3 regions with iRepertoire HTBI primers generated TCR beta libraries. MiXCR was run by TCRdb on the multiplex PCR reads, yielding one entry per CDR3 protein. The profile shows about 450,000 distinct CDR3 sequences, around 15% of them singletons. Trimming removed 4 bases at V and 6 bases at J, with 7 bases between. CDR3 length: 12 residues. Germline CDR1 MNHEY, CDR2 SVGAGI. The data originate from a study of regulatory T cells in long-lasting Graves disease. Study in general: New Graves' disease cases had less than 3 months of antithyroid drugs.

The sample's time point: newly diagnosed GD, antithyroid drugs for less than 3 months. RNA isolated from PBMCs was used to make the TCR library. These same data were also listed under a study on T cells in Graves' hyperthyroidism and ophthalmopathy. As that report states: Used for diagnoses were clinical symptoms, serum thyroxine and TRAb, thyroid ultrasound and orbital computed tomography.

The material sequenced was peripheral blood mononuclear cells (PBMCs), taken at new diagnosis, from a patient treated with antithyroid drugs. V gene TRBV6-5 combines with J gene TRBJ2-1, with no clear D. This clonotype originated in a woman aged 30 to 39 with Graves disease. Here the CDR3 DNA reads TGTGCCAGCAGTTCTCCCTTCAATGAGCAGTTCTCC. Its translation: CASSSPFNEQFS.